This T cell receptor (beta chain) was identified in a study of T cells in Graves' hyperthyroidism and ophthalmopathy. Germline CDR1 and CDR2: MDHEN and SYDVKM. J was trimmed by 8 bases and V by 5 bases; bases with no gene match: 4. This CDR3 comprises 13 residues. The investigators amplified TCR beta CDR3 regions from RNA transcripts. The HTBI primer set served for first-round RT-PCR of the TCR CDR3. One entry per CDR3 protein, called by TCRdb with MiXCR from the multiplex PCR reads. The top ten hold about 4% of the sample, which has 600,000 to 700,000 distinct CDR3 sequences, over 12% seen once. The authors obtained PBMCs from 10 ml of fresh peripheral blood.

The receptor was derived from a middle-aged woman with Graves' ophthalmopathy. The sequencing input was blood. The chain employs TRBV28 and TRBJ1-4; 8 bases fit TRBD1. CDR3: CASSRQGHEKLFF. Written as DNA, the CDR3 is TGTGCCAGCAGTCGACAGGGGCACGAAAAACTGTTTTTT.